A single sample gave rise to the 5 T cell receptor beta chains below, sequenced in a study of T cells expressing NK-cell markers. TCRdb reprocessed the 5' RACE reads and keeps a single row for each CDR3 protein, giving no DNA. Its table records 300,000 to 500,000 distinct CDR3 sequences. Sequencing used blood T cells: a sorted CD56 or NKG2C T cell subset, CD4+ or CD8+ T cells, or bulk PBMC T cells (not recorded which). These receptors were taken from a woman between 50 and 59 years old in good health.

The CDR3 sequence is CASSLVEGSGELFF. The J gene is TRBJ2-2, the V gene TRBV5-4; TCRdb names TRBD2, which stays unverified in the absence of DNA. The V gene's germline CDR1 is SGHNT and CDR2 YYREEE (reference sequence). The CDR3 consists of 14 residues.

The chain uses TRBV20-1 and TRBJ2-7; lacking DNA, the TRBD1 call made by TCRdb goes unchecked. CDR1 and CDR2 from the germline V gene are DFQATT and SNEGSKA (reference sequence). CDR3 length equals 15 residues. The CDR3 sequence is CSAGGRGASSYEQYF.

The chain employs TRBV5-5 and TRBJ2-2; the D gene TCRdb calls, TRBD2, cannot be checked with no DNA. Germline V CDR1 and CDR2: SGHKS, YYEKEE (reference sequence). The CDR3 extends over 16 amino acids. CDR3 protein: CASRTSGRSNTGELFF.

The genes are TRBV21-1 and TRBJ2-1; no DNA is available, so the TRBD2 call from TCRdb remains unchecked. TRBV21-1 is flagged as a pseudogene. This CDR3 contains 18 residues. CDR3 in amino acids: CASSKTRGRADKYNEQFF.

This chain uses TRBV4-1 with TRBJ2-7; no DNA is available, so the TRBD2 call from TCRdb remains unchecked. CDR3 length: 15 residues. Germline V lookup: CDR1 MGHRA, CDR2 YSYEKL. Here the CDR3 reads CASSQDRAGSIRQYF.